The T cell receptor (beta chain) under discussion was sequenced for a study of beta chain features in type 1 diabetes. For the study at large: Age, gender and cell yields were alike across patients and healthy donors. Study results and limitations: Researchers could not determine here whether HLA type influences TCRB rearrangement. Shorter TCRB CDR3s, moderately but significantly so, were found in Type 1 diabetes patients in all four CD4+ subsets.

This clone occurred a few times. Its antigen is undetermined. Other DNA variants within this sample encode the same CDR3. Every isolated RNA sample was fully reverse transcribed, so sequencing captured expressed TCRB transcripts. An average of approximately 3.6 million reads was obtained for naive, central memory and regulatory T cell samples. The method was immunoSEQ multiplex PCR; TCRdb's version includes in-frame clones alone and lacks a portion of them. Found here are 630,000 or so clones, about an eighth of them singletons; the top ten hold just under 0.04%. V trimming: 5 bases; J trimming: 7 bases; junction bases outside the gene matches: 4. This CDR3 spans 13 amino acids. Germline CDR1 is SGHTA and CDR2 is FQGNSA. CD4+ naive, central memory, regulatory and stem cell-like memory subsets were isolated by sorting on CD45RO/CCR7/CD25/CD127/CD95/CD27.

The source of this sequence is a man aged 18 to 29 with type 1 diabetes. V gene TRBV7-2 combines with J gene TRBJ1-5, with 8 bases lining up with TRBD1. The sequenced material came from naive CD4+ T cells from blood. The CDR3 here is CASSGDRGQPQHF. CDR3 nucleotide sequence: TGTGCCAGCAGCGGAGACAGGGGACAGCCCCAGCATTTT. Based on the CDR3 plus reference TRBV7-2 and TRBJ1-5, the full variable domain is GAGVSQSPSNKVTEKGKDVELRCDPISGHTALYWYRQSLGQGLEFLIYFQGNSAPDKSGLPSDRFSAERTGGSVSTLTIQRTQQEDSAVYLCASSGDRGQPQHFGDGTRLSIL.